This TCR beta chain was captured in a study of cytomegalovirus exposure and HLA in healthy donors. Overall study results and limits: Later on, a genetic analysis was performed. It linked a missense variant in DCLRE1C with V- and J-gene trimming of TCR beta. Segments of the TCR beta V type were, in most cases, productive about 90% or about 30% of the time in an earlier analysis.

The CDR3 is made up of 16 amino acids. Trimming shortened V by 0 bases and J by 4 bases, and 15 bases separated the two germline ends. The germline V gene has CDR1 MNHEY and CDR2 SVGAGI. As to this clone: What it recognizes is unknown.

This PCR relied on a set of 60 Vbeta primers and 13 Jbeta primers. Measured with immunoSEQ multiplex PCR; TCRdb has only the in-frame clones, and not every one. The sample consists of some 98,000 clones, 80% to 85% of them appearing once. The sample consisted of PBMCs. The chain links TRBV6-5 to TRBJ2-5; maybe TRBD1 (6 bases). The sequence derives from a man in his forties in good health and CMV-seronegative. CDR3 amino acids: CASSYSGRGFRETQYF. CDR3 in DNA: TGTGCCAGCAGTTACTCAGGCAGGGGTTTTAGAGAGACCCAGTACTTC.